Listed here are 25 T cell receptor beta chains from one sample, sequenced in a study of metastatic and nonmetastatic thyroid tumors. Nobody among the patients had been given any treatment before thyroid surgery. MiXCR reprocessed the PCR reads for TCRdb. In the table there are 15,000 to 20,000 clones, approximately 27% of which are singletons. Sequences were obtained from tumor tissue. These receptors were obtained from a female donor with papillary thyroid cancer or a benign thyroid nodule (not recorded which). Some clones in this sample may be carry-over from other donors' samples.

There are many counts of this clone. The chain recombines TRBV5-4 with TRBJ2-1, with 9 bases fitting TRBD2. The CDR3 runs 16 residues. Germline CDR1 SGHNT, CDR2 YYREEE (reference sequence). Trimming cost V 0 bases and J 6 bases; bases outside gene matches: 7. This CDR3 reads CASSLAGLAPANEQFF. In DNA form, the CDR3 reads TGTGCCAGCAGCTTGGCAGGACTAGCGCCCGCCAATGAGCAGTTCTTC.

CDR3 sequence: CASSYAPNTEAFF. CDR3 nucleotides: TGTGCCAGCAGTTACGCCCCGAACACTGAAGCTTTCTTT. The rearrangement joins TRBV6-5 to TRBJ1-1; D is undetermined. V gave up 2 bases and J gave up 1 base, with 5 bases separating them. Germline loops: CDR1 MNHEY, CDR2 SVGAGI. This CDR3 region has 13 residues.

This clone is deemed medium-sized. With a much larger clone just one base away, this may be a read error. Other DNA sequences within the sample encode an identical CDR3. CDR3 protein: CASSSSTEAFF. The CDR3 coding sequence is TGTGCCAGCAGCTCGAGCACTGAAGCTTTCTTT. The rearrangement uses TRBV7-9 and TRBJ1-1, with unresolved D. Germline values: CDR1 SEHNR, CDR2 FQNEAQ (reference sequence). Between the trimmed V and J ends, which lost 4 bases and 4 bases, there was a span of 4 bases. This CDR3 has 11 amino acids.

The chain links TRBV20-1 to TRBJ2-5, with TRBD2 matching over 13 bases. Per the germline V gene, CDR1 is DFQATT and CDR2 is SNEGSKA (reference sequence). The CDR3 is 15 residues long. Losses at the gene ends were 6 bases for V and 5 bases for J; bases not matched to a gene: 9. Written as DNA, the CDR3 is TGCAGTGCCAGGACTAGCGGGAGTTTGAGGGAGACCCAGTACTTC. Amino acid sequence: CSARTSGSLRETQYF.

Many counts were recorded for this clone. This chain connects TRBV5-6 to TRBJ2-3; D is possibly TRBD2 (6 bases). Germline V CDR1 and CDR2: SGHDT, YYEEEE. Trimming took off 1 base at V and 4 bases at J, with 13 bases between the two ends. The CDR3 is 15 amino acids. This CDR3 is CASSLFYGSPDTQYF. CDR3 bases: TGTGCCAGCAGCTTGTTTTACGGGAGTCCAGATACGCAGTATTTT.

The chain combines TRBV5-1 with TRBJ2-7; 10 positions match TRBD1. The germline CDR1 and CDR2 sequences are SGHRS and YFSETQ. V trimming: 0 bases; J trimming: 2 bases; junction bases outside the gene matches: 2. The CDR3 is 15 residues long. CDR3 amino acids: CASSLEGTGAYEQYF. CDR3 sequence (DNA): TGCGCCAGCAGCTTGGAAGGGACAGGGGCCTACGAGCAGTACTTC.

In its sample, this clone ranks as medium-sized. V and J are TRBV6-2 or TRBV6-3 and TRBJ2-7; D remains ambiguous. CDR1 and CDR2 (germline): MNHEY, SVGEGT. V lost 6 bases, J lost 3 bases, and 9 bases lay in between. This CDR3 comprises 12 residues. CDR3 sequence: CASSPPFYEQYF. Written as DNA, the CDR3 is TGTGCCAGCAGCCCACCTTTCTACGAGCAGTACTTC.

As to this clone: A much larger clonotype is one base distant, so this may be a read error. The rearrangement links TRBV6-2 or TRBV6-3 to TRBJ2-5; D is unresolved. Germline assignment: CDR1 MNHEY and CDR2 SVGEGT. The CDR3 has 14 residues. This CDR3 is CASIYEHPRETQYF. For the CDR3, the DNA is TGTGCCAGCATTTACGAACACCCGCGGGAGACCCAGTACTTC.

This clone was counted a few times. The genes are TRBV28 and TRBJ1-5, with 8 bases fitting TRBD1. This CDR3 contains 15 residues. The V gene end was trimmed by 5 bases and the J gene end by 2 bases; junction bases not matched to a gene: 5. CDR1 and CDR2 (germline): MDHEN, SYDVKM. The CDR3 is CASSRRGLGNQPQHF. The CDR3 DNA is TGTGCCAGCAGTCGCAGGGGGCTTGGCAATCAGCCCCAGCATTTT.

The table lists this clone with many counts. The J gene is TRBJ1-4, the V gene TRBV5-1; TRBD1 might be the D (5 bases). Germline-derived CDR1 and CDR2 are SGHRS and YFSETQ. Trimming stripped 3 bases from V and 0 bases from J, with 15 bases between. The length of the CDR3 is 17 residues. The CDR3 here is CASSWDREDATNEKLFF. The CDR3 DNA is TGCGCCAGCAGCTGGGACCGGGAAGATGCAACTAATGAAAAACTGTTTTTT.

This chain joins TRBV6-1 and TRBJ1-4; the match to TRBD1 covers 7 bases. The CDR3 consists of 15 residues. The trim removed 6 bases at V and 1 base at J, leaving 5 bases unmatched. Germline V lookup: CDR1 MNHNS, CDR2 SASEGT. CDR3 DNA: TGTGCCAGCAGCCCAGGGGGGAGAACTAATGAAAAACTGTTTTTT. Protein sequence: CASSPGGRTNEKLFF.

This clone has a count of ten or more. This rearrangement joins TRBV6-1 to TRBJ2-1, with D perhaps TRBD2 (7 bases). Looked up from germline, CDR1 is MNHNS and CDR2 is SASEGT. The germline V and J ends were trimmed by 4 bases and 6 bases, with 13 bases remaining between them. CDR3 size: 14 residues. Here the CDR3 DNA reads TGTGCCAGCAGTGGGGGGCTAGCGGCCAATGAGCAGTTCTTC. As protein: CASSGGLAANEQFF.

The rearrangement joins TRBV3-1 to TRBJ1-4; possibly TRBD1 for D (6 bases). The V end lost 4 bases, the J end lost 0 bases, and 6 bases lay between the germline ends. The CDR3 is 14 amino acids. Germline V CDR1 and CDR2: LGHDT, YNNKEL (reference sequence). The CDR3 DNA follows: TGTGCCAGCAGCCGGACAGCAACTAATGAAAAACTGTTTTTT. Its protein is CASSRTATNEKLFF.

In its sample, this clone was seen a few times. The J gene is TRBJ2-7, the V gene TRBV20-1; TRBD2 matches at 12 bases. The germline CDR1 and CDR2 sequences are DFQATT and SNEGSKA (reference sequence). The CDR3 extends over 13 amino acids. The junction had 5 bases not matched to a gene; V was cut back by 5 bases and J by 6 bases. CDR3 bases: TGCAGTGCTGACATGACTAGCGGGAGCGAGCAGTACTTC. Translating gives CSADMTSGSEQYF.

The chain couples TRBV20-1 to TRBJ1-5; a weak D match, TRBD1 (5 bases). Germline loops: CDR1 DFQATT, CDR2 SNEGSKA (reference sequence). Trimming cost V 1 base and J 0 bases, with 10 bases left between them. The CDR3 runs 15 residues. The CDR3 DNA reads TGCAGTGCTAGAGGTCAACAGGATAGCAATCAGCCCCAGCATTTT. It translates to CSARGQQDSNQPQHF.

This clone is large in the sample. The chain uses TRBV27 and TRBJ1-6; 7 bases are shared with TRBD1. CDR1 and CDR2 from the germline V gene are MNHEY and SMNVEV (reference sequence). This CDR3 spans 13 amino acids. Unmatched junction bases numbered 1, after V lost 3 bases and J lost 8 bases. This CDR3 is CASSFGTDSPLHF. CDR3 nucleotides: TGTGCCAGCAGTTTCGGGACAGATTCACCCCTCCACTTT.

Written as DNA, the CDR3 is TGTGCCAGCAGTCTGGGACCTTATGATTCACCCCTCCACTTT. Its translation: CASSLGPYDSPLHF. The chain uses TRBV6-1 and TRBJ1-6; D possibly corresponds to TRBD1 (5 bases). The V gene's germline CDR1 is MNHNS and CDR2 SASEGT. Trimming removed 5 bases at V and 8 bases at J, with 13 bases between. This CDR3 has 14 amino acids.

This clone has just a few counts. The CDR3 DNA follows: TGTGCCAGCACCGACGGGGGGGCGAAGACCCAGTACTTC. Translation: CASTDGGAKTQYF. The V and J genes are TRBV2 and TRBJ2-5; 8 bases map to TRBD2. From germline, CDR1 is SNHLY and CDR2 FYNNEI. The CDR3 spans 13 residues. V lost 7 bases and J lost 6; bases outside the gene matches: 7.

The chain has TRBV20-1 and TRBJ2-1; 10 bases fit TRBD2. CDR1 is DFQATT, CDR2 SNEGSKA, per germline (reference sequence). The CDR3 length is 17 residues. With V trimmed by 6 bases and J by 3 bases, 14 bases remained unmatched. In nucleotides, the CDR3 is TGCAGTGCCACATGGGCTAGCGGGAGTGCGCTCTACAATGAGCAGTTCTTC. Its translation is CSATWASGSALYNEQFF.

This clone has ten or more counts. V gene TRBV5-1 combines with J gene TRBJ2-6, with D unresolved. Trimming stripped 2 bases from V and 0 bases from J, with 3 bases between. CDR3 size: 14 residues. Germline values: CDR1 SGHRS, CDR2 YFSETQ. Written as DNA, the CDR3 is TGCGCCAGCAGCTTATACTCTGGGGCCAACGTCCTGACTTTC. Translating it yields CASSLYSGANVLTF.

This rearrangement joins TRBV5-1 to TRBJ1-3; tentatively, D is TRBD1 (6 bases). V shed 4 bases and J shed 0 bases, with 8 bases lying between them. This CDR3 has 14 amino acids. Germline CDR1 and CDR2: SGHRS and YFSETQ. This CDR3 is CASSMDSSGNTIYF. CDR3 coding DNA: TGCGCCAGCAGCATGGACAGCTCTGGAAACACCATATATTTT.

This clone was counted ten times or more. The V and J genes are TRBV11-1 and TRBJ2-1, with 9 bases lining up with TRBD2. The CDR3 consists of 16 residues. V lost 5 bases and J lost 1; bases outside the gene matches: 6. Germline lookup yields CDR1 SGHAT and CDR2 FQDESV (reference sequence). The CDR3: CASSLSLAGSYNEQFF. CDR3 coding DNA: TGTGCCAGCAGCCTATCCCTAGCGGGGTCCTACAATGAGCAGTTCTTC.

The rearrangement joins TRBV6-1 to TRBJ2-3; 10 nucleotides line up with TRBD2. Germline V CDR1 and CDR2: MNHNS, SASEGT. The CDR3 consists of 15 residues. The V segment lost 6 bases and the J segment 2 bases; nucleotides outside the gene matches: 5. CDR3 coding DNA: TGTGCCAGCAGAAAAAGCGGGGGGGCCACAGATACGCAGTATTTT. This sequence encodes CASRKSGGATDTQYF.

This clone was seen ten or more times. The chain couples TRBV11-2 to TRBJ1-1; the D is unclear. Germline lookup yields CDR1 SGHAT and CDR2 FQNNGV. Trimming left V 3 bases short and J 1 base short, with 9 bases between. The CDR3 has 14 residues. Here the CDR3 DNA reads TGTGCCAGCAGCTTCCTGACAACGAACACTGAAGCTTTCTTT. It yields the protein CASSFLTTNTEAFF. The full variable domain, with the rest looked up from reference TRBV11-2 and TRBJ1-1, is EAGVAQSPRYKIIEKRQSVAFWCNPISGHATLYWYQQILGQGPKLLIQFQNNGVVDDSQLPKDRFSAERLKGVDSTLKIQPAKLEDSAVYLCASSFLTTNTEAFFGQGTRLTVV.

This clone is medium-sized (0.01 to 0.1%) in the sample. The CDR3, as DNA: TGTGCCAGCAGTTTCTCCGGGAATTCACCCCTCCACTTT. Protein: CASSFSGNSPLHF. The V and J genes are TRBV28 and TRBJ1-6; D unresolved. The germline gives CDR1 MDHEN, CDR2 SYDVKM. CDR3 length equals 13 residues. V lost 3 bases, J lost 7 bases, and 7 bases lay in between.